This T cell receptor (beta chain) stems from a study of shared clonotypes between healthy human individuals. Study-wide findings and caveats: A handful of donors showed sharing of around 5% of naive CD4 clonotypes. As a rule, naive subsets had a larger estimated richness than memory subsets.

The sorted-subset replicate PCRs were given about 210 ng DNA, which is tens of thousands of T cell genomes. TCRdb keeps only in-frame clones here, not all; method: immunoSEQ multiplex PCR. The sample consists of some 2 million clones, 85% to 95% of them appearing once. This CDR3 comprises 14 residues. Trimming removed 3 bases at V and 8 bases at J, with 13 bases between. CDR1 and CDR2 from the germline V gene are MNHEY and SMNVEV (reference sequence). CD8 cells classed as naive were CD45RO-negative and positively selected for CCR7, excluding terminally differentiated effector memory CD45RA+ cells. As concerns this clone: Its antigen remains unidentified.

This receptor was obtained from a man between 18 and 29 years old in good health. The chain joins TRBV27 to TRBJ1-4, with a tentative D call TRBD1 (6 bases). Input material: naive CD8+ T cells sorted from blood. The CDR3 DNA follows: TGTGCCAGCAGTTTGGTCAGGGGATACGAAAAACTGTTTTTT. This encodes CASSLVRGYEKLFF. Combining the CDR3 with reference TRBV27 and TRBJ1-4 gives the whole variable domain EAQVTQNPRYLITVTGKKLTVTCSQNMNHEYMSWYRQDPGLGLRQIYYSMNVEVTDKGDVPEGYKVSRKEKRNFPLILESPSPNQTSLYFCASSLVRGYEKLFFGSGTQLSVL.